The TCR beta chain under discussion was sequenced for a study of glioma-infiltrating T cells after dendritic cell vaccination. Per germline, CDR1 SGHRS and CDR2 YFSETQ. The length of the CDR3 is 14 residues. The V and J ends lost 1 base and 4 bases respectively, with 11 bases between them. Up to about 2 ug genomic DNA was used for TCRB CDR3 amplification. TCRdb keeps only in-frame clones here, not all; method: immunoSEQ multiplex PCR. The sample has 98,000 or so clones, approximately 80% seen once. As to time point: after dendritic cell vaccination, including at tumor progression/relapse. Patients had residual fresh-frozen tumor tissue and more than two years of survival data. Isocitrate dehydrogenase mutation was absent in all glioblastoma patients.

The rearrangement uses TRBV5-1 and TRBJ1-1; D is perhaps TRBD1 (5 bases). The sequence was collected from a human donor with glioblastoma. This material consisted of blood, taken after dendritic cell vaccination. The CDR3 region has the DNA TGCGCCAGCAGCTTGAAGCAGGGCAGCACTGAAGCTTTCTTT. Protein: CASSLKQGSTEAFF. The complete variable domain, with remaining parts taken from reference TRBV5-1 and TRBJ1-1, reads KAGVTQTPRYLIKTRGQQVTLSCSPISGHRSVSWYQQTPGQGLQFLFEYFSETQRNKGNFPGRFSGRQFSNSRSEMNVSTLELGDSALYLCASSLKQGSTEAFFGQGTRLTVV.